The rows below give T cell receptor beta chains drawn from one sample of a study of T-cell memory formation after mild COVID-19. TCRdb re-called the 5' RACE reads with MiXCR, one entry per CDR3 protein. Counted here are 150,000 to 200,000 distinct CDR3 sequences, around a tenth occurring once; the ten biggest clones make up roughly 3.8%. The sample consisted of PBMCs or a T cell subset sorted from them (not recorded which). These receptors came from a man younger than 35 who had mild COVID-19 (a few samples of this study predate the infection). Cell type and time point are not known. The CDR3 runs from the conserved cysteine through the conserved F or W. The D gene is left open where the match is weak. Where a row states a size, it is once, few, many or the class of an expanded clone; other rows omit it.

TRBV24-1,many,-,TRBJ2-1,CATGDRSSYNEQFF,TGTGCCACCGGGGACCGCAGCTCCTACAATGAGCAGTTCTTC
TRBV18,-,-,TRBJ1-1,CASSPQYGRPDTEAFF,TGTGCCAGCTCACCACAATACGGGCGACCCGACACTGAAGCTTTCTTT
TRBV20-1,-,-,TRBJ1-6,CSARDSGSEAIHF,TGCAGTGCTAGAGATTCCGGCTCAGAGGCCATCCACTTT
TRBV20-1,-,-,TRBJ2-3,CSASAQLTDTQYF,TGCAGTGCTAGTGCACAACTCACAGATACGCAGTATTTT
TRBV5-1,few,TRBD2,TRBJ2-1,CASSLDSGGLYNEQFF,TGCGCCAGCAGCTTGGATAGCGGGGGGCTTTACAATGAGCAGTTCTTC
TRBV19,few,-,TRBJ1-4,CASSSQGTNEKLFF,TGTGCCAGTAGCTCACAGGGTACTAATGAAAAACTGTTTTTT
TRBV12-3/TRBV12-4,few,-,TRBJ1-2,CASSPQMWGWYGYTF,TGTGCCAGCAGTCCCCAAATGTGGGGATGGTATGGCTACACCTTC
TRBV12-2,-,-,TRBJ1-6,CASLCGEVKPNSPLHF,TGTGCAAGTCTCTGCGGGGAGGTGAAACCTAATTCACCCCTCCACTTT
TRBV2,-,TRBD1,TRBJ1-6,CASSEGGQGLTYNSPLHF,TGTGCCAGCAGTGAGGGGGGACAGGGGCTAACCTATAATTCACCCCTCCACTTT
TRBV7-3,-,-,TRBJ2-6,CASSLRGISGANVLTF,TGTGCCAGCAGCTTACGGGGAATTTCTGGGGCCAACGTCCTGACTTTC
TRBV29-1,few,-,TRBJ2-7,CSVERWGQTYEQYF,TGCAGCGTTGAACGCTGGGGACAAACCTACGAGCAGTACTTC
TRBV7-2,few,-,TRBJ2-1,CASSLALDRHQFF,TGTGCCAGCAGCTTAGCGCTAGACAGGCACCAGTTCTTC
TRBV5-1,few,TRBD2,TRBJ2-2,CASSLDPGLLTGELFF,TGCGCCAGCAGCTTGGATCCGGGACTACTCACCGGGGAGCTGTTTTTT
TRBV4-2,-,-,TRBJ1-2,CASSQEGRGLDGYTF,TGTGCCAGCAGCCAAGAGGGACGGGGGCTTGATGGCTACACCTTC
TRBV11-2,-,TRBD1,TRBJ1-6,CASSFAGTGGNSPLHF,TGTGCCAGCAGCTTCGCCGGGACAGGGGGTAATTCACCCCTCCACTTT
TRBV12-3/TRBV12-4,few,TRBD1,TRBJ1-6,CASSQDRDNSPLHF,TGTGCCAGCAGTCAAGACAGGGATAATTCACCCCTCCACTTT
TRBV7-2,-,TRBD2,TRBJ2-5,CASTPTGTSGLETQYF,TGTGCCAGCACTCCAACCGGGACTAGCGGGTTGGAGACCCAGTACTTC
TRBV5-5,-,-,TRBJ2-7,CASSPEGGLREQYF,TGTGCCAGCAGCCCCGAAGGGGGGCTTAGGGAGCAGTACTTC
TRBV20-1,few,TRBD1,TRBJ1-2,CSASGQGRDYGYTF,TGCAGTGCTTCCGGACAGGGGAGAGACTATGGCTACACCTTC
TRBV5-1,-,-,TRBJ1-6,CASSGGADSKNSPLHF,TGCGCCAGCAGCGGTGGTGCCGACAGCAAAAATTCACCCCTCCACTTT
TRBV6-5,few,-,TRBJ2-7,CASSYSLGPYEQYF,TGTGCCAGCAGTTATTCCCTGGGCCCCTACGAGCAGTACTTC
TRBV28,few,TRBD1,TRBJ2-6,CASIQGQTGANVLTF,TGTGCCAGCATCCAGGGACAGACTGGGGCCAACGTCCTGACTTTC
TRBV5-1,-,-,TRBJ2-5,CASSDLTAVETQYF,TGCGCCAGCAGCGATTTAACGGCTGTGGAGACCCAGTACTTC
TRBV6-2/TRBV6-3,few,TRBD2,TRBJ2-2,CASRPGLDLGELFF,TGTGCCAGCAGACCGGGACTAGACCTCGGGGAGCTGTTTTTT
TRBV10-2,many,TRBD2,TRBJ2-2,CATRGLVGVAGELFF,TGCGCCACCAGGGGACTAGTCGGCGTGGCCGGGGAGCTGTTTTTT
TRBV12-3/TRBV12-4,few,-,TRBJ2-1,CASSLVGGGQFF,TGTGCCAGCAGTTTAGTTGGGGGAGGGCAGTTCTTC
TRBV24-1,few,-,TRBJ2-5,CATSAPGPAGETQYF,TGTGCCACCAGTGCTCCGGGGCCCGCGGGGGAGACCCAGTACTTC
TRBV5-1,-,TRBD2,TRBJ2-5,CASSLTGRTEETQYF,TGCGCCAGCAGCTTAACCGGGAGGACGGAAGAGACCCAGTACTTC
TRBV6-5,few,TRBD1,TRBJ2-5,CASRSTGYETQYF,TGTGCCAGCAGGTCGACAGGGTACGAGACCCAGTACTTC
TRBV28,-,TRBD2,TRBJ2-4,CASSSSVGRGGNIQYF,TGTGCCAGCAGTTCATCGGTGGGGCGGGGGGGAAACATTCAGTACTTC
TRBV5-1,many,-,TRBJ1-2,CASVPAPGQIYGYTF,TGCGCCAGCGTCCCTGCCCCCGGGCAGATCTATGGCTACACCTTC
TRBV6-6,few,TRBD2,TRBJ2-3,CASSRGAGGTDTQYF,TGTGCCAGCAGCCGGGGAGCGGGGGGCACAGATACGCAGTATTTT